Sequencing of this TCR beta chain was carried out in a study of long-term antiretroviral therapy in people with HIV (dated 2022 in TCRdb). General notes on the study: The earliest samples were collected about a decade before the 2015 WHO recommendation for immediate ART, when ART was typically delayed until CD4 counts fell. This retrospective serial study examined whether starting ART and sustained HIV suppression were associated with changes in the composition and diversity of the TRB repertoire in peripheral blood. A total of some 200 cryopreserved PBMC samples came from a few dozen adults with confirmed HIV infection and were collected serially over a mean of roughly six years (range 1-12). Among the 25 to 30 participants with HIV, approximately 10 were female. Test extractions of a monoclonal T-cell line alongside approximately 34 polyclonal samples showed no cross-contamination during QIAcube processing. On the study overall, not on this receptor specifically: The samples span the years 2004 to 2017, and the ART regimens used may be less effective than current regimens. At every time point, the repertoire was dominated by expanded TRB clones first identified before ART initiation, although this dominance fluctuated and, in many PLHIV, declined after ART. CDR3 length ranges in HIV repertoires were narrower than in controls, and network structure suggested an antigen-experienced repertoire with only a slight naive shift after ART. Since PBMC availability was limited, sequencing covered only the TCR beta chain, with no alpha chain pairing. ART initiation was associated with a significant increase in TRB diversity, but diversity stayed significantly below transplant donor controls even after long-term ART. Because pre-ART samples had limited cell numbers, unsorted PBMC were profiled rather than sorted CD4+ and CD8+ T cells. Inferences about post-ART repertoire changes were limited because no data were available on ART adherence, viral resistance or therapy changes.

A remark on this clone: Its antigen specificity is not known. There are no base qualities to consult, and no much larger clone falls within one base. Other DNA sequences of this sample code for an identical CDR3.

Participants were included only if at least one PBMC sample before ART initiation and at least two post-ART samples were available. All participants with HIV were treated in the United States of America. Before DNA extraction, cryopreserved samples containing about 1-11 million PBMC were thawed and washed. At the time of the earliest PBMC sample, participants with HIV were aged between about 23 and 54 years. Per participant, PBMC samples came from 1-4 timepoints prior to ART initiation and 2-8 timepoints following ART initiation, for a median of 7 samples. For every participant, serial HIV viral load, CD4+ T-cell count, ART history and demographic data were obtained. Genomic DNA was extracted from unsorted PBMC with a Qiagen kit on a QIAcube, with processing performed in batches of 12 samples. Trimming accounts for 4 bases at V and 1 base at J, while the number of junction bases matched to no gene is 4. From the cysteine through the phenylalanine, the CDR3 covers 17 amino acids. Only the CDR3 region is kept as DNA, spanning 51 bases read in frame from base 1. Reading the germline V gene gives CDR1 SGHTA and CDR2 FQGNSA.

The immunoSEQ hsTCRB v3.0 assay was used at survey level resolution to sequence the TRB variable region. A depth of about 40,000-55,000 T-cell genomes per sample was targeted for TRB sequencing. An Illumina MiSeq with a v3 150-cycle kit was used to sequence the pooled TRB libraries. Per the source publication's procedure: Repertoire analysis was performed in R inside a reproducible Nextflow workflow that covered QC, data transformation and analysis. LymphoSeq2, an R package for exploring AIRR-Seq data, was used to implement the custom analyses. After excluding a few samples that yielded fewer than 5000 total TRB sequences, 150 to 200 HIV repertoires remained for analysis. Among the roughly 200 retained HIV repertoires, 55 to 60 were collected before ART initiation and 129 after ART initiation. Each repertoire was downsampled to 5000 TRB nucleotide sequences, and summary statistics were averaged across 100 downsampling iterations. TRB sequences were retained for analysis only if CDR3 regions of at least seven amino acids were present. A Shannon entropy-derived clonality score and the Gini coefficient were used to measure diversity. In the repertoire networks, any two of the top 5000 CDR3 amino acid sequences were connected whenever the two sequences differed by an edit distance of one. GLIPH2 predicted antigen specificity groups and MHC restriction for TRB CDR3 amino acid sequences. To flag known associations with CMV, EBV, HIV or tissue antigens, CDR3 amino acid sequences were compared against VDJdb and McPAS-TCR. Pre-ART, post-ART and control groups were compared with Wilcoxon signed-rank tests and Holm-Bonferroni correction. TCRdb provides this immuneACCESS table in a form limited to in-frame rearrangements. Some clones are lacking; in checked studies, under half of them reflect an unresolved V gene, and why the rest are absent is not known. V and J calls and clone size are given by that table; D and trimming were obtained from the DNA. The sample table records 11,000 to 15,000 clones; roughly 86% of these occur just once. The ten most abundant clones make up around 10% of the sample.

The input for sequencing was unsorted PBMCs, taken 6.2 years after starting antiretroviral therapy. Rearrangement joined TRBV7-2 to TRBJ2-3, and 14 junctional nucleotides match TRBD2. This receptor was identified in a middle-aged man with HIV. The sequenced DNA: TGTGCCAGCAGCTCTGGACTAGCGGGAGGCCGCACAGATACGCAGTATTTT. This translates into CASSSGLAGGRTDTQYF.